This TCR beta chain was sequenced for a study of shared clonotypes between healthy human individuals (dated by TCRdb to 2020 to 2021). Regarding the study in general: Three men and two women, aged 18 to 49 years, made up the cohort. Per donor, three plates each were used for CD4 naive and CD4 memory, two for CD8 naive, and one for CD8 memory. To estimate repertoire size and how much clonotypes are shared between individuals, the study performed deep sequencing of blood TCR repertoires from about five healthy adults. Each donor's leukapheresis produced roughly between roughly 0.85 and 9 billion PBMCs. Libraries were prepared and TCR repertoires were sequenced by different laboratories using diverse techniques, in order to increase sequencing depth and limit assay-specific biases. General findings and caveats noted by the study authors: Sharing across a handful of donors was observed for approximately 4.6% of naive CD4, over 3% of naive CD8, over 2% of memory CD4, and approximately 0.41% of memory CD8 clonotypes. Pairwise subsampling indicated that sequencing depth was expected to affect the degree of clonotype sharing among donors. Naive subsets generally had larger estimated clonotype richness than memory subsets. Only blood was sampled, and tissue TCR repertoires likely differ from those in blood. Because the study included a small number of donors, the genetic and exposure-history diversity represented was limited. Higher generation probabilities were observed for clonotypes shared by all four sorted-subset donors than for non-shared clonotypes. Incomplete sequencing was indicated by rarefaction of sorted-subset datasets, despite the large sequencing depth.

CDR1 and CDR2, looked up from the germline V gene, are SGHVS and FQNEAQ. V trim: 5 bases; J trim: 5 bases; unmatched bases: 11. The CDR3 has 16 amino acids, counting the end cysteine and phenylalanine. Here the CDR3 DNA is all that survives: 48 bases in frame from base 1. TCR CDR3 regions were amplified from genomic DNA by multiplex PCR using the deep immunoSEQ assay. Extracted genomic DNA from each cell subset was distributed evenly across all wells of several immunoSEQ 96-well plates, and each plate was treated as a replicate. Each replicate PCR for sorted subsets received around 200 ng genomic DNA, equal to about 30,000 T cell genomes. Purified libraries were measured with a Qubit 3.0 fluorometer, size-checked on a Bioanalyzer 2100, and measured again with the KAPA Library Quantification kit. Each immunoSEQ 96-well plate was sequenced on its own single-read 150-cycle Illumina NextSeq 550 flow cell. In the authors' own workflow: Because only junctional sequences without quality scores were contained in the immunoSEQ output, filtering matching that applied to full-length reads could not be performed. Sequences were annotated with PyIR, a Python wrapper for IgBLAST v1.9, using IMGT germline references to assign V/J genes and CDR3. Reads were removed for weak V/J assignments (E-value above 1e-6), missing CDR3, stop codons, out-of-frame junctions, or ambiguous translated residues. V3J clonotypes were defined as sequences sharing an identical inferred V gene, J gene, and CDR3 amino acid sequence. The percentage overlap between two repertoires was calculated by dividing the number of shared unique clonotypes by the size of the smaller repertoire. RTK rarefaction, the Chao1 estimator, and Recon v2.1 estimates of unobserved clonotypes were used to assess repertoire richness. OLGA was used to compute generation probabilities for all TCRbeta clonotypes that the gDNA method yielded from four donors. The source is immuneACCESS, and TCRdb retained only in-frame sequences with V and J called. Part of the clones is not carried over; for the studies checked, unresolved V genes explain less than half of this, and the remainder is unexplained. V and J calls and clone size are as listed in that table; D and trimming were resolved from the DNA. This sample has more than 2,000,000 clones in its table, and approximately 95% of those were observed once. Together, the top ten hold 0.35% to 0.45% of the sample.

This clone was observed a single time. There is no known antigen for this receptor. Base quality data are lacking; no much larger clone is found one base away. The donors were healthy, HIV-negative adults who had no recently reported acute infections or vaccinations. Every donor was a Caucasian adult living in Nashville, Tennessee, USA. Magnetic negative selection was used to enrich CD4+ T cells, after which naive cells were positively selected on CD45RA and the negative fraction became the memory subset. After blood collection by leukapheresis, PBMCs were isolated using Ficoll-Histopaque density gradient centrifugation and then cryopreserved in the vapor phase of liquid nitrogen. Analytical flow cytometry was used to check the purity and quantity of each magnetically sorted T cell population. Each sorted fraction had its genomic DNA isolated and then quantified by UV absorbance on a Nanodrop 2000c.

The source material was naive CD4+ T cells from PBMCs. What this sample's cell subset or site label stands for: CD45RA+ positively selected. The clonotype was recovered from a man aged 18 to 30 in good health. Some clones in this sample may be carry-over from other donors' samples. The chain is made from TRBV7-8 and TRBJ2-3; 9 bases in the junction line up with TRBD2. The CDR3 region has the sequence CASSRTASGVIDTQYF. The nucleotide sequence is TGTGCCAGCAGCCGAACGGCTAGCGGGGTCATAGATACGCAGTATTTT.